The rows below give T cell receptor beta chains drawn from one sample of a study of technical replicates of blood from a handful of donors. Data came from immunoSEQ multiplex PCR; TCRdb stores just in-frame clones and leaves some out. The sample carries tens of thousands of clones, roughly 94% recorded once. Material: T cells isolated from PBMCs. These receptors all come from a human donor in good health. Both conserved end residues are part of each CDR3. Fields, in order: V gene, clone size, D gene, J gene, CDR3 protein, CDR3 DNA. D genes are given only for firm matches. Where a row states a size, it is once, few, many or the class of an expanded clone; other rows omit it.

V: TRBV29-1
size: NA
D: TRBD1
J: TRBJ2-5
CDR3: CSVDRGRETQYF
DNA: TGCAGCGTCGACAGGGGGCGAGAGACCCAGTACTTC

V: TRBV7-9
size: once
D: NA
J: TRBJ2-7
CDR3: CASSPSGGSSYEQYF
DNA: TGTGCCAGCAGCCCCAGCGGAGGGAGCTCCTACGAGCAGTACTTC

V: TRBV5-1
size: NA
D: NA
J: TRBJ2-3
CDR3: CASRPRGAFPYTQYF
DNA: TGCGCCAGCAGACCACGCGGGGCCTTTCCGTATACGCAGTATTTT

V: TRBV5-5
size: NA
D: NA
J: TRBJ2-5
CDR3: CASSFEGRSTGETQYF
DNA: TGTGCCAGCAGCTTTGAAGGGAGAAGCACTGGGGAGACCCAGTACTTC

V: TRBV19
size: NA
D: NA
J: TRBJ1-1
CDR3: CASKPSRGEATEAFF
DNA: TGTGCCAGTAAACCCTCAAGGGGTGAAGCCACTGAAGCTTTCTTT

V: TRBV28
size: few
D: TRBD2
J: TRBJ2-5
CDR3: CASSGTLGLAGVGETQYF
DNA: TGTGCCAGCAGCGGCACCTTGGGACTAGCGGGAGTAGGAGAGACCCAGTACTTC

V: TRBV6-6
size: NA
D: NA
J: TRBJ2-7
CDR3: CASSSPSDEQYF
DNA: TGTGCCAGCAGTTCTCCCTCCGACGAGCAGTACTTC

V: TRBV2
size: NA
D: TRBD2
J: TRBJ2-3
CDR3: CASSEIAGGSTDTQYF
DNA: TGTGCCAGCAGTGAAATAGCGGGAGGGAGTACAGATACGCAGTATTTT

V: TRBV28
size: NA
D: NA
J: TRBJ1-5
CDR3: CASSLSAVGRGQYSNQPQHF
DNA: TGTGCCAGCAGTTTATCCGCCGTGGGGCGTGGACAGTATAGCAATCAGCCCCAGCATTTT

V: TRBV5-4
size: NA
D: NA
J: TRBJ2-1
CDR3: CASSSQTQANEQFF
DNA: TGTGCCAGCAGCTCGCAGACTCAAGCCAATGAGCAGTTCTTC

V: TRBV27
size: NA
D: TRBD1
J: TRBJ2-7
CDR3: CASSLSGQGAYEQYF
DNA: TGTGCCAGCAGTTTATCGGGACAGGGGGCCTACGAGCAGTACTTC

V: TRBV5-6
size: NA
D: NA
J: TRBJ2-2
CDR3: CASSFGRGTGELFF
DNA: TGTGCCAGCAGCTTCGGCAGGGGCACCGGGGAGCTGTTTTTT

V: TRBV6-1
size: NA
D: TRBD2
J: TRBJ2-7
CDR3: CASNANSGANYEQYF
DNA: TGTGCCAGCAATGCCAATAGCGGGGCCAACTACGAGCAGTACTTC

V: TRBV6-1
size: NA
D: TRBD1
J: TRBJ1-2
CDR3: CASIQGPTNYGYTF
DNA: TGTGCCAGTATACAGGGGCCTACTAACTATGGCTACACCTTC

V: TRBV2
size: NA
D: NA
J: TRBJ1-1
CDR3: CASTRETEAFF
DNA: TGTGCCAGCACCCGCGAAACTGAAGCTTTCTTT

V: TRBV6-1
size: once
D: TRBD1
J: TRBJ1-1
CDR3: CASSRDRDGVTEAFF
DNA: TGTGCCAGCAGTCGCGACAGGGACGGGGTGACTGAAGCTTTCTTT

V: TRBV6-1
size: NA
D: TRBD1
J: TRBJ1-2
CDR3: CASRLLSTGHYGYTF
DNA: TGTGCCAGCAGGTTATTGTCGACAGGGCACTATGGCTACACCTTC